The 17 T cell receptor beta chains below were found in one sample sequenced in a study of OX40 agonist ivuxolimab in advanced cancers. Measured with immunoSEQ multiplex PCR; TCRdb has only the in-frame clones, and not every one. The profile shows about 14,000 clones, roughly 75% of them singletons. The sample in question was CD4+ or CD8+ T cells sorted from blood, obtained in a trial of the OX40 agonist ivuxolimab. The receptors originated from an adult with an advanced solid tumor such as melanoma, head and neck, liver or kidney cancer.

The chain recombines TRBV7-3 with TRBJ2-1, with D possibly TRBD2 on 5 matching bases. V shed 1 base and J shed 7 bases, with 14 bases lying between them. Per germline, CDR1 SGHTA and CDR2 FQGTGA. This CDR3 is built from 15 residues. This CDR3 is CASSLSPGIGNEQFF. The DNA of the CDR3 is TGTGCCAGCAGCTTAAGTCCGGGGATAGGGAATGAGCAGTTCTTC.

V usage is TRBV7-8 and J usage is TRBJ2-7; a weak D match, TRBD2 (6 bases). There are 17 residues in the CDR3. Trimming pared 1 base from V and 0 bases from J, leaving 16 bases between. CDR1 and CDR2 from the germline V gene are SGHVS and FQNEAQ. CDR3: CASSLGDLLPYSYEQYF. The CDR3, as DNA: TGTGCCAGCAGCTTAGGGGACTTACTACCCTACTCCTACGAGCAGTACTTC.

The chain combines TRBV5-4 with TRBJ2-5; 10 bases match TRBD2. With 4 bases clipped from V and 2 bases from J, the junction kept 5 bases outside the gene matches. The V gene's germline CDR1 is SGHNT and CDR2 YYREEE (reference sequence). This CDR3 is built from 15 residues. CDR3 in amino acids: CASSRTSGQQETQYF. The CDR3 nucleotides read TGTGCCAGCAGCCGGACTAGCGGACAACAAGAGACCCAGTACTTC.

DNA for the CDR3: TGTGCCAACACGCCGCACGGTCCCTACGAGCAGTACTTC. Translation: CANTPHGPYEQYF. J is TRBJ2-7 and V is TRBV7-3; D is undetermined. Germline V CDR1 and CDR2: SGHTA, FQGTGA. The germline V and J ends were trimmed by 10 bases and 2 bases, with 15 bases remaining between them. This CDR3 spans 13 amino acids.

This clone showed up just once. The chain joins TRBV6-4 to TRBJ2-3; D might be TRBD1 or TRBD2, each matching 5 bases. V was pared by 3 bases and J by 2 bases, with 9 bases between. The CDR3 runs 14 residues. Germline CDR1 reads MRHNA; CDR2 reads SNTAGT. CDR3 loop: CASSERGDTDTQYF. The CDR3 DNA sequence: TGTGCCAGCAGTGAAAGAGGGGACACAGATACGCAGTATTTT.

The chain is built from TRBV7-9 and TRBJ1-2; tentative D call: TRBD1 (5 bases). Germline loops: CDR1 SEHNR, CDR2 FQNEAQ (reference sequence). This CDR3 region has 14 residues. The germline V and J ends were trimmed by 1 base and 5 bases, with 11 bases remaining between them. CDR3 in amino acids: CASSLEGRGYGYTF. As DNA, the CDR3 is TGTGCCAGCAGCTTAGAGGGGCGAGGGTATGGCTACACCTTC.

The chain is built from TRBV2 and TRBJ1-1, with D possibly TRBD1 on 6 matching bases. This CDR3 is 13 amino acids long. V lost 6 bases and J 3 bases, leaving 11 bases between the germline ends. Germline assignment: CDR1 SNHLY and CDR2 FYNNEI. The CDR3 DNA reads TGTGCCAGCAGGGGCAGGGGCTACACTGAAGCTTTCTTT. Translating it yields CASRGRGYTEAFF.

As to this clone: An end of the junction differs from the germline gene, which may be a read error. The chain couples TRBV4-1 to TRBJ2-5; tentative D call: TRBD1 (6 bases). CDR3 length equals 13 residues. Per the germline V gene, CDR1 is MGHRA and CDR2 is YSYEKL. The CDR3 sequence: CASSERTGYPQNF. CDR3 sequence (DNA): TGCGCCAGCAGCGAACGTACAGGGTACCCCCAAAACTTC.

This clone was counted a single time. This chain uses TRBV27 with TRBJ2-1; 11 nucleotides match TRBD2. After removal of 6 bases from V and 4 bases from J, the junction contained 8 bases not matched to a gene. The length of the CDR3 is 16 residues. Germline values: CDR1 MNHEY, CDR2 SMNVEV (reference sequence). The CDR3 nucleotides read TGTGCCAGCAGACCGATCCTAGCGGGGGGTTACAATGAGCAGTTCTTC. Translation: CASRPILAGGYNEQFF.

CDR3 sequence: CASSSTGGIYGYTF. DNA for the CDR3: TGTGCCAGTAGTTCGACAGGGGGAATCTATGGCTACACCTTC. The chain uses TRBV19 and TRBJ1-2, with 9 bases lining up with TRBD1. This CDR3 contains 14 residues. V shed 5 bases and J 4 bases; nucleotides not matched to a gene: 5. Germline assignment: CDR1 LNHDA and CDR2 SQIVND (reference sequence).

The V call is TRBV5-8, the J call TRBJ1-4, with 7 bases lining up with TRBD1. Germline V lookup: CDR1 SGHTS, CDR2 YDEGEE. The V segment lost 3 bases and the J segment 2 bases; nucleotides outside the gene matches: 4. The length of the CDR3 is 15 residues. CDR3 protein: CASSSGQVTNEKLFF. The CDR3 DNA reads TGTGCCAGCAGCTCAGGACAGGTGACTAATGAAAAACTGTTTTTT.

The chain is built from TRBV7-2 and TRBJ2-1, with 8 bases matching TRBD2. V lost 5 bases to trimming and J lost 8 bases; unmatched junction nucleotides: 8. The germline V gene encodes CDR1 SGHTA and CDR2 FQGNSA. This CDR3 is built from 14 residues. This CDR3 is CASSNQRGRDEQFF. The CDR3, as DNA: TGTGCCAGCAGCAACCAGCGGGGGCGGGATGAGCAGTTCTTC. Using reference TRBV7-2 and TRBJ2-1 for the parts outside the CDR3, the full variable domain is GAGVSQSPSNKVTEKGKDVELRCDPISGHTALYWYRQSLGQGLEFLIYFQGNSAPDKSGLPSDRFSAERTGGSVSTLTIQRTQQEDSAVYLCASSNQRGRDEQFFGPGTRLTVL.

V gene TRBV6-1 combines with J gene TRBJ2-7; maybe TRBD2 (6 bases). Trimming shortened V by 2 bases and J by 0 bases, and 11 bases separated the two germline ends. The germline V gene encodes CDR1 MNHNS and CDR2 SASEGT. The CDR3 covers 15 residues. CDR3 loop: CASSELAESSYEQYF. In nucleotides, the CDR3 is TGTGCCAGCAGTGAATTAGCGGAGAGCTCCTACGAGCAGTACTTC.

This chain's CDR3 is CASSLTTGPNQPQHF. In nucleotides, the CDR3 is TGTGCCAGCAGCTTAACGACAGGCCCAAATCAGCCCCAGCATTTT. V and J are TRBV7-9 and TRBJ1-5; a weak D match, TRBD1 (6 bases). CDR1 and CDR2 from the germline V gene are SEHNR and FQNEAQ (reference sequence). Trimming pared 2 bases from V and 4 bases from J, leaving 12 bases between. CDR3 size: 15 residues.

The gene calls are TRBV9 and TRBJ2-3, with no clear D. CDR3 size: 12 residues. Trimming took 0 bases from V and 3 from J, leaving 2 bases between them. CDR1 and CDR2 (germline): SGDLS, YYNGEE. CDR3 nucleotide sequence: TGTGCCAGCAGCGTAGTGACAGATACGCAGTATTTT. The encoded protein is CASSVVTDTQYF.

This clone was counted once. The chain carries TRBV2 and TRBJ1-2, with TRBD1 matching 12 bases. V was pared by 7 bases and J by 7 bases, with 4 bases of the junction left unmatched. CDR3 length: 13 amino acids. The germline V gene has CDR1 SNHLY and CDR2 FYNNEI. In DNA form, the CDR3 reads TGTGCCAGCATAGGGACAGGGGGCAGTGGCTACACCTTC. This gives the protein CASIGTGGSGYTF.

The chain uses TRBV7-2 and TRBJ2-2; no firm D call. Germline V gene lookup returns CDR1 SGHTA and CDR2 FQGNSA. CDR3 length: 11 amino acids. The ends were cut back, 1 base at V and 8 bases at J, with 2 bases in the middle. The CDR3 nucleotides read TGTGCCAGCAGCTTAGTAGGGGAGCTGTTTTTT. This codes for CASSLVGELFF.